Listed below are T cell receptor beta chains from one sample, sequenced in a study of shared clonotypes between healthy human individuals. Assay used: immunoSEQ multiplex PCR; TCRdb lists only in-frame clones, some missing. The sample lists 650,000 to 700,000 clones; 90% were seen once. Material: memory CD8+ T cells from PBMCs. All receptors come from a man aged 18 to 35 in good health. Some clones in this sample may be carry-over from other donors' samples. Both conserved end residues are part of each CDR3. D genes are given only for firm matches. Not every row has a clone size; where given, it reads once, few, many or a size class.

V	J	size	D	DNA	CDR3
TRBV27	TRBJ1-2	-	-	TGTGCCAGCAGTCCCATCTTGGGGGGTGGAGGACGGAACTATGGCTACACCTTC	CASSPILGGGGRNYGYTF
TRBV27	TRBJ1-2	few	-	TGTGCCAGCCGGGGTGACTATGGCTACACCTTC	CASRGDYGYTF
TRBV28	TRBJ2-7	once	-	TGTGCCAGCCAGTTACCGATTCGGGAGCGGAGCAACTCCTACGAGCAGTACTTC	CASQLPIRERSNSYEQYF
TRBV9	TRBJ1-2	-	-	TGTGCCAGCAGCGTAGCTCGGCAGGGGAACTATGGCTACACCTTC	CASSVARQGNYGYTF
TRBV9	TRBJ2-1	-	TRBD2	TGTGCCAGCAGCGACCGACTAGCGGGATCGGCCAATGAGCAGTTCTTC	CASSDRLAGSANEQFF
TRBV30	TRBJ1-2	-	-	TGTGCCTGGGGGGGCCAGCTTGGTAACTATGGCTACACCTTC	CAWGGQLGNYGYTF
TRBV7-9	TRBJ2-1	-	-	TGTGCCAGCAGCGACCCGGGCTCAGGCAATGAGCAGTTCTTC	CASSDPGSGNEQFF
TRBV7-9	TRBJ2-7	-	-	TGTGCCAGCGGCTTATTCGCCTACGAGCAGTACTTC	CASGLFAYEQYF
TRBV19	TRBJ2-7	-	-	TGTGCCAGTAGGGCGCTCCAATCCTACGAGCAGTACTTC	CASRALQSYEQYF
TRBV27	TRBJ2-6	-	TRBD1	TGTGCCAGCAGTCCGCGACAGGGGTACTCTGGGGCCAACGTCCTGACTTTC	CASSPRQGYSGANVLTF
TRBV9	TRBJ1-2	-	TRBD1	TGTGCCAGCAGCGTACGCGACAGGGCCTATGGCTACACCTTC	CASSVRDRAYGYTF
TRBV6-5	TRBJ2-7	-	-	TGTGCCAGCAGTTACTATGTAGGCTACGAGCAGTACTTC	CASSYYVGYEQYF
TRBV18	TRBJ2-7	-	TRBD2	TGTGCCAGCTCACCACCGGGACTAGCGGGAGGGCCCTACGAGCAGTACTTC	CASSPPGLAGGPYEQYF
TRBV15	TRBJ2-3	-	-	TGTGCCACCAGGGGAGCCGGAGGGAACACAGGGGCGGATACGCAGTATTTT	CATRGAGGNTGADTQYF
TRBV5-1	TRBJ2-5	-	-	TGCGCCAGCAGCTTGGTTAGTGAGACCCAGTACTTC	CASSLVSETQYF
TRBV19	TRBJ1-1	few	-	TGTGCCAGTAGTGCAAGGGTTCTGGAGACTGAAGCTTTCTTT	CASSARVLETEAFF
TRBV9	TRBJ2-3	-	-	TGTGCCAGCGGGCGGAGAGGGGATAGCACAGATACGCAGTATTTT	CASGRRGDSTDTQYF
TRBV6-1	TRBJ1-5	-	TRBD1	TGTGCCAGCAGTGAAGTAGCAGGGGGCCACTATAGCAATCAGCCCCAGCATTTT	CASSEVAGGHYSNQPQHF
TRBV5-1	TRBJ2-7	-	TRBD2	TGCGCCAGCGGGACTAGCGGGAGAGCCTACGAGCAGTACTTC	CASGTSGRAYEQYF
TRBV14	TRBJ1-2	once	TRBD1	TGTGCCAGCAGCCACGGACAGGGTGGCGGTTACGGCTACACCTTC	CASSHGQGGGYGYTF
TRBV27	TRBJ2-1	-	TRBD2	TGTGCCAGCAGTTACGGGAGGGGGGCGCAGAATGAGCAGTTCTTC	CASSYGRGAQNEQFF
TRBV6-5	TRBJ2-3	-	-	TGTGCCAGCAGTTACTCTCCCCTAGATACGCAGTATTTT	CASSYSPLDTQYF
TRBV9	TRBJ1-3	once	TRBD1	TGTGCCAGCAGCGGCGGGACAGAGGGAAACACCATATATTTT	CASSGGTEGNTIYF
TRBV6-5	TRBJ2-7	many	-	TGTGCCAGCAGTTACACGGGACACAAGACGGGGGAGCAGTACTTC	CASSYTGHKTGEQYF
TRBV21-1	TRBJ1-1	-	-	TGTGCCAGCAGCCGTCTCGAGGGCAGGCGAGAAGCTTTCTTT	CASSRLEGRREAFF
TRBV7-9	TRBJ2-5	-	-	TGTGCCAGCAGCTTAGCAAGTGAGACCCAGTACTTC	CASSLASETQYF
TRBV2	TRBJ1-5	-	TRBD1	TGTGCCAGCCAGGGGGGGGCGTCCACTCAGCCCCAGCATTTT	CASQGGASTQPQHF
TRBV9	TRBJ2-1	-	-	TGTGCCAGCAGCGCAGACTCGGCCCTCTACAATGAGCAGTTCTTC	CASSADSALYNEQFF
TRBV7-9	TRBJ1-4	few	-	TGTGCCAGCGCCAAAACGGACTCCCTAAGGGGAAAACTGTTTTTT	CASAKTDSLRGKLFF
TRBV9	TRBJ1-2	-	-	TGTGCCAGCAGCGTAGGAGGCGACAGGCGTGGCTACACCTTC	CASSVGGDRRGYTF
TRBV11-1	TRBJ2-1	-	TRBD2	TGTGCCAGCAGCTTGGGTCTAGCGGAATACAATGAGCAGTTCTTC	CASSLGLAEYNEQFF
TRBV28	TRBJ2-1	-	TRBD2	TGTGCCAGCAGTTCACCCGGACTAGCGGGACAGCGGAGGAATGAGCAGTTCTTC	CASSSPGLAGQRRNEQFF
TRBV28	TRBJ2-4	-	TRBD2	TGTGCCAGCAGTTTAGCGGGAGGGCCACTAAAGTACTTC	CASSLAGGPLKYF
TRBV6-5	TRBJ1-1	-	-	TGTGCCAGCAGTTACTCCCCGGCCAGGGCCAAGACTGAAGCTTTCTTT	CASSYSPARAKTEAFF
TRBV7-2	TRBJ2-1	-	TRBD1	TGTGCCAGCAATTGGGGACAGGGTATAGGGGGTAGCGAGGACAATGAGCAGTTCTTC	CASNWGQGIGGSEDNEQFF
TRBV30	TRBJ2-2	-	-	TGTGCCTGGAGGGGCGGCGGCACCGGGGAGCTGTTTTTT	CAWRGGGTGELFF
TRBV30	TRBJ2-2	-	-	TGTGCCTGGAGCGCAGACGGGGGCCCGGCGCGGCTGTTTTTT	CAWSADGGPARLFF
TRBV13	TRBJ2-3	-	TRBD2	TGTGCCAGCAGCCCCAAGGGGACTAGCGGAGATACGCAGTATTTT	CASSPKGTSGDTQYF
TRBV19	TRBJ2-7	-	-	TGTGCCAGTAGTCCTTCTCCCTACGAGCAGTACTTC	CASSPSPYEQYF
TRBV16	TRBJ2-7	-	TRBD1	TGTGCCAGCAGCCAATCGGGGACAGGACGTACCTACGAGCAGTACTTC	CASSQSGTGRTYEQYF
TRBV5-1	TRBJ2-5	-	-	TGCGCCAGCAAGATGAGCTTTACCCAAGAGACCCAGTACTTC	CASKMSFTQETQYF
TRBV4-1	TRBJ2-1	-	-	TGCGCCAGCAGCCCCCATATGGGGTTGGACAATGAGCAGTTCTTC	CASSPHMGLDNEQFF
TRBV27	TRBJ2-3	-	TRBD2	TGTGCCAGCAGTGTCATAGCGGGGGGCACAGATACGCAGTATTTT	CASSVIAGGTDTQYF
TRBV10-3	TRBJ1-2	-	TRBD1	TGTGCCATCAGCCCTGGGACAGCTGGCTACACCTTC	CAISPGTAGYTF
TRBV9	TRBJ2-5	-	-	TGTGCCAGCAGCGAGCCTGGCGACGGGGAGACCCAGTACTTC	CASSEPGDGETQYF
TRBV27	TRBJ2-7	-	-	TGTGCCAGCAGTTCTTCAGGAGGGTCCTACGAGCAGTACTTC	CASSSSGGSYEQYF